The 23 T cell receptor beta chains below come from one sample, sequenced in a study of T cells in Graves' hyperthyroidism and ophthalmopathy. The investigators amplified TCR beta CDR3 regions from RNA transcripts. In the first-round RT-PCR of the TCR CDR3, the HTBI primer set was used. TCRdb called the multiplex PCR reads again in MiXCR, with one record for every CDR3 protein. The sample comprises about 500,000 distinct CDR3 sequences, 40% to 50% of which are singletons, and about two fifths rests with the top ten. Sequences were obtained from peripheral blood or thyroid tissue (not recorded which). These receptors were taken from an adult woman with Graves' disease, either hyperthyroidism or ophthalmopathy (not recorded which).

Note on this clonotype: A read error is possible here, since a much larger clone lies one base away. The CDR3 does not close with the conserved phenylalanine or tryptophan, likely indicating a read error. This sequence joins TRBV7-8 and TRBJ2-7, with 7 positions matching TRBD2. CDR3 size: 14 residues. CDR1 is SGHVS and CDR2 is FQNEAQ in the germline V gene. J gave up 0 bases and V 5 bases, and 4 bases lay outside the gene matches. CDR3 loop: CASSLRLASYEQYC. In DNA form, the CDR3 reads TGTGCCAGCAGCCTCAGACTAGCCTCCTACGAGCAGTACTGC.

This chain links TRBV28 with TRBJ2-2; 11 bases align to TRBD2. This CDR3 comprises 15 residues. Germline CDR1 is MDHEN and CDR2 is SYDVKM. The CDR3 coding sequence is TGTGCTAGCCTTAGCGGGAGGGCCGATACCGGGGAGCTGTTTTTT. This gives the protein CASLSGRADTGELFF.

This chain links TRBV2 with TRBJ1-1; 8 bases line up with TRBD1. The CDR3 contains 16 residues. V lost 3 bases, J lost 6 bases, and 12 bases stayed unmatched. CDR1 and CDR2 from the germline V gene are SNHLY and FYNNEI. CDR3 sequence (DNA): TGTGCCAGCAGTGAGGGGGACAGGACTGGTGCGGCTGAAGCTTTCTTT. It yields the protein CASSEGDRTGAAEAFF.

The V call is TRBV19, the J call TRBJ1-5; 7 bases align to TRBD1. This CDR3 is built from 14 residues. Germline lookup yields CDR1 LNHDA and CDR2 SQIVND (reference sequence). V gave up 3 bases and J gave up 5 bases; unmatched junction bases: 4. CDR3 region: CASSIRDSYQPQHF. In DNA, the CDR3 is TGTGCCAGTAGTATTCGGGACAGCTATCAGCCCCAGCATTTT.

This chain uses TRBV10-3 with TRBJ2-5, with D tentatively TRBD2 (5 bases). V lost 10 bases and J lost 5, with 17 bases in between. Germline values: CDR1 ENHRY, CDR2 SYGVKD. The CDR3 runs 13 residues. The CDR3 is CASRTELRETQYF. In nucleotides, the CDR3 is TGTGCCAGCAGGACTGAGCTCCGGGAGACCCAGTACTTC.

The chain uses TRBV28 and TRBJ2-5, with 7 bases identical to TRBD2. The J segment lost 6 bases and the V segment lost 3 bases, leaving 4 bases of the junction unmatched. The CDR3 totals 13 residues. Germline values: CDR1 MDHEN, CDR2 SYDVKM. The CDR3 bases are TGTGCCAGCAGTTTGAGCGGGACGAAGACCCAGTACTTC. This gives the protein CASSLSGTKTQYF.

V is TRBV19 and J is TRBJ1-6, with a weak D call TRBD1 (6 bases). The CDR3 runs to 15 residues. Germline CDR1 LNHDA, CDR2 SQIVND (reference sequence). V shed 5 bases and J shed 7 bases, with 15 bases lying between them. CDR3 sequence: CASSGLAGVNSPLHF. The CDR3 region has the DNA TGTGCCAGTAGTGGATTGGCAGGGGTAAATTCACCCCTCCACTTT. Full variable domain (remainder filled in from reference TRBV19 and TRBJ1-6): DGGITQSPKYLFRKEGQNVTLSCEQNLNHDAMYWYRQDPGQGLRLIYYSQIVNDFQKGDIAEGYSVSREKKESFPLTVTSAQKNPTAFYLCASSGLAGVNSPLHFGNGTRLTVT.

This clonotype was counted only a few times. The chain recombines TRBV29-1 with TRBJ2-7, with 9 positions matching TRBD2. Unmatched junction bases numbered 6, after V lost 8 bases and J lost 4 bases. This CDR3 spans 12 amino acids. The germline V gene encodes CDR1 SQVTM and CDR2 ANQGSEA. DNA for the CDR3: TGCAGCCCCCCTAGCGGGGATTACGAGCAGTACTTC. Encoded protein: CSPPSGDYEQYF.

This clonotype was observed a handful of times. The chain has TRBV4-3 and TRBJ1-3; D is unclear. CDR3 length equals 15 residues. Trimming cost V 1 base and J 4 bases, with 11 bases left between them. CDR1 LGHNA and CDR2 YSLEER come from the germline V gene. The CDR3 region is CASSQVAGLGNTIYF. CDR3 DNA sequence: TGCGCCAGCAGCCAAGTAGCTGGGCTCGGAAACACCATATATTTT.

Ten or more counts support this clonotype. The chain carries TRBV12-3 or TRBV12-4 and TRBJ2-7, with 8 nucleotides matching TRBD2. The CDR3 is 13 residues long. V gave up 5 bases and J gave up 5 bases; unmatched junction bases: 5. The CDR3 here is CASSPGLVHEQYF. In nucleotides, the CDR3 is TGTGCCAGCAGTCCGGGACTAGTGCACGAGCAGTACTTC.

V is TRBV5-1 and J is TRBJ2-7; TRBD1 or TRBD2 may be the D gene (6 bases each). Germline V gene data show CDR1 as SGHRS and CDR2 as YFSETQ. CDR3 size: 15 residues. V was shortened by 0 bases and J by 3 bases, with 13 bases between the two germline ends. CDR3 loop: CASSLEGGEIYEQYF. The CDR3 DNA is TGCGCCAGCAGCTTGGAGGGGGGAGAGATCTACGAGCAGTACTTC.

This clonotype was detected ten times or more. The CDR3 sequence: CSVTRTSDSGQYF. The CDR3 DNA reads TGCAGCGTTACCCGGACCTCTGATAGCGGCCAGTACTTC. This chain connects TRBV29-1 to TRBJ2-7, with a possible D match to TRBD2 (6 bases). This CDR3 contains 13 residues. The germline gives CDR1 SQVTM, CDR2 ANQGSEA. Trimming removed 5 bases at V and 10 bases at J, with 21 bases between.

The table lists this clonotype with many counts. V is TRBV7-6 and J is TRBJ2-7; perhaps TRBD2 as D (5 bases). The V and J ends lost 0 bases and 4 bases respectively, with 13 bases between them. Per germline, CDR1 SGHVS and CDR2 FNYEAQ. The CDR3 extends over 15 amino acids. The CDR3 DNA sequence: TGTGCCAGCAGCTTAGCCAGCGCGAGAGGGTACGAGCAGTACTTC. Protein product: CASSLASARGYEQYF.

This clonotype was seen just once. The rearrangement uses TRBV9 and TRBJ2-5; the D gene is possibly TRBD2 (7 bases). The germline V gene encodes CDR1 SGDLS and CDR2 YYNGEE. CDR3 size: 16 residues. With 4 bases removed from V and 5 bases from J, the gap between germline ends came to 21 bases. This CDR3 is CASSLSRGAANETQYF. In DNA, the CDR3 is TGTGCCAGCAGCTTGAGTCGGGGGGCGGCCAACGAGACCCAGTACTTC. Full variable domain (outside the CDR3, taken from reference TRBV9 and TRBJ2-5): DSGVTQTPKHLITATGQRVTLRCSPRSGDLSVYWYQQSLDQGLQFLIQYYNGEERAKGNILERFSAQQFPDLHSELNLSSLELGDSALYFCASSLSRGAANETQYFGPGTRLLVL.

This clonotype was seen a few times. V usage is TRBV20-1 and J usage is TRBJ1-5; the D gene is possibly TRBD1 (5 bases). In germline, CDR1 is DFQATT, CDR2 SNEGSKA (reference sequence). CDR3 length: 16 amino acids. The V end was cut by 3 bases, the J end by 3 bases, with 18 bases between. CDR3 DNA sequence: TGCAGTGCTAGTAGACCTACCGGGACCCTCAATCAGCCCCAGCATTTT. Translation gives CSASRPTGTLNQPQHF.

This chain joins TRBV6-6 and TRBJ1-5; D not resolved. V lost 2 bases, J lost 1 base, and 18 bases lay in between. The CDR3 contains 18 residues. Germline V lookup: CDR1 MNHNY, CDR2 SVGAGI (reference sequence). CDR3 protein: CASSYGRRGEGSNQPQHF. For the CDR3, the DNA is TGTGCCAGCAGTTACGGCCGGCGGGGAGAAGGGAGCAATCAGCCCCAGCATTTT.

The chain combines TRBV19 with TRBJ2-2, with D unclear. The CDR3 is 14 residues long. V was pared by 5 bases and J by 5 bases, with 12 bases between. CDR1 and CDR2 (germline): LNHDA, SQIVND (reference sequence). The CDR3 DNA reads as TGTGCCAGTAGTGAAGAGGATGTGACCGGGGAGCTGTTTTTT. Its translation: CASSEEDVTGELFF. Complete variable domain (other parts from reference TRBV19 and TRBJ2-2): DGGITQSPKYLFRKEGQNVTLSCEQNLNHDAMYWYRQDPGQGLRLIYYSQIVNDFQKGDIAEGYSVSREKKESFPLTVTSAQKNPTAFYLCASSEEDVTGELFFGEGSRLTVL.

V usage is TRBV20-1 and J usage is TRBJ1-1; a weak D match, TRBD1 (6 bases). The CDR3 length is 17 residues. Trimming took off 5 bases at V and 1 base at J, with 23 bases between the two ends. Germline CDR1 and CDR2: DFQATT and SNEGSKA (reference sequence). CDR3 residues: CSAPGGGALIANTEAFF. The CDR3 nucleotides are TGCAGTGCTCCCGGGGGGGGGGCCCTAATTGCGAACACTGAAGCTTTCTTT.

The chain uses TRBV5-4 and TRBJ1-1; TRBD1 might be the D (6 bases). CDR1 SGHNT and CDR2 YYREEE come from the germline V gene (reference sequence). Between the trimmed V and J ends, which lost 6 bases and 4 bases, there was a span of 19 bases. This CDR3 spans 15 amino acids. CDR3 sequence (DNA): TGTGCCAGCATCCCCTGGGGGACAAGTTCCACTGAAGCTTTCTTT. Residues: CASIPWGTSSTEAFF. Together with reference TRBV5-4 and TRBJ1-1, the CDR3 gives the full variable domain: ETGVTQSPTHLIKTRGQQVTLRCSSQSGHNTVSWYQQALGQGPQFIFQYYREEENGRGNFPPRFSGLQFPNYSSELNVNALELDDSALYLCASIPWGTSSTEAFFGQGTRLTVV.

The chain recombines TRBV12-3 or TRBV12-4 with TRBJ2-7; unclear D gene. This CDR3 region has 12 residues. Trimming took 5 bases from V and 1 from J, leaving 6 bases between them. This CDR3 reads CASSVESYEQYF. The CDR3 bases are TGTGCCAGCAGTGTGGAATCCTACGAGCAGTACTTC.

This clonotype was seen only a few times. The genes are TRBV7-9 and TRBJ2-7; tentatively, D is TRBD1 (6 bases). V was clipped by 7 bases and J by 2 bases, with 21 bases between them. CDR1 and CDR2 from the germline V gene are SEHNR and FQNEAQ (reference sequence). There are 16 residues in the CDR3. Written as DNA, the CDR3 is TGTGCCAGCACCCTAATCCTGGGACAAACCGCCTACGAGCAGTACTTC. Translated, it gives CASTLILGQTAYEQYF.

The rearrangement uses TRBV7-6 and TRBJ1-2, with 8 bases fitting TRBD1. Germline CDR1 SGHVS, CDR2 FNYEAQ. Trimming took 4 bases from V and 4 from J; bases not matched to a gene: 2. The CDR3 has 13 residues. The CDR3 region is CASSSGGSYGYTF. CDR3 DNA: TGTGCCAGCAGCTCAGGGGGCAGCTATGGCTACACCTTC. The variable domain in full, with the rest retrieved from reference TRBV7-6 and TRBJ1-2, is GAGVSQSPRYKVTKRGQDVALRCDPISGHVSLYWYRQALGQGPEFLTYFNYEAQQDKSGLPNDRFSAERPEGSISTLTIQRTEQRDSAMYRCASSSGGSYGYTFGSGTRLTVV.

The CDR3 reads CASSLTGDKVGYTF. DNA for the CDR3: TGTGCCAGCAGCCTGACAGGGGACAAGGTTGGCTACACCTTC. The chain uses TRBV11-2 and TRBJ1-2, with 8 bases matching TRBD1. J was trimmed by 7 bases and V by 5 bases; bases with no gene match: 9. Germline assignment: CDR1 SGHAT and CDR2 FQNNGV. This CDR3 has 14 amino acids.